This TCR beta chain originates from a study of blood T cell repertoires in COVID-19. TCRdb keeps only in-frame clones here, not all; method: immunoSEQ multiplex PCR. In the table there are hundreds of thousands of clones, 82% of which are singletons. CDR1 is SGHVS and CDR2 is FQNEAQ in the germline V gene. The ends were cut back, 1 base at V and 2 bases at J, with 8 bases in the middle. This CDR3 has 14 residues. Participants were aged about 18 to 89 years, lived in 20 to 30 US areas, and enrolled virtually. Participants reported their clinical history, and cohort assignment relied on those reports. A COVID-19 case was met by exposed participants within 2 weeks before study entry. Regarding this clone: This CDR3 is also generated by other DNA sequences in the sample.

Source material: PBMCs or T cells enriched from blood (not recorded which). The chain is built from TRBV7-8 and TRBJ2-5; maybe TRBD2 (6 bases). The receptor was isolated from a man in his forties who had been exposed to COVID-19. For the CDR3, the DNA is TGTGCCAGCAGCTTAGGTGGGGGGCAAGAGACCCAGTACTTC. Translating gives CASSLGGGQETQYF.